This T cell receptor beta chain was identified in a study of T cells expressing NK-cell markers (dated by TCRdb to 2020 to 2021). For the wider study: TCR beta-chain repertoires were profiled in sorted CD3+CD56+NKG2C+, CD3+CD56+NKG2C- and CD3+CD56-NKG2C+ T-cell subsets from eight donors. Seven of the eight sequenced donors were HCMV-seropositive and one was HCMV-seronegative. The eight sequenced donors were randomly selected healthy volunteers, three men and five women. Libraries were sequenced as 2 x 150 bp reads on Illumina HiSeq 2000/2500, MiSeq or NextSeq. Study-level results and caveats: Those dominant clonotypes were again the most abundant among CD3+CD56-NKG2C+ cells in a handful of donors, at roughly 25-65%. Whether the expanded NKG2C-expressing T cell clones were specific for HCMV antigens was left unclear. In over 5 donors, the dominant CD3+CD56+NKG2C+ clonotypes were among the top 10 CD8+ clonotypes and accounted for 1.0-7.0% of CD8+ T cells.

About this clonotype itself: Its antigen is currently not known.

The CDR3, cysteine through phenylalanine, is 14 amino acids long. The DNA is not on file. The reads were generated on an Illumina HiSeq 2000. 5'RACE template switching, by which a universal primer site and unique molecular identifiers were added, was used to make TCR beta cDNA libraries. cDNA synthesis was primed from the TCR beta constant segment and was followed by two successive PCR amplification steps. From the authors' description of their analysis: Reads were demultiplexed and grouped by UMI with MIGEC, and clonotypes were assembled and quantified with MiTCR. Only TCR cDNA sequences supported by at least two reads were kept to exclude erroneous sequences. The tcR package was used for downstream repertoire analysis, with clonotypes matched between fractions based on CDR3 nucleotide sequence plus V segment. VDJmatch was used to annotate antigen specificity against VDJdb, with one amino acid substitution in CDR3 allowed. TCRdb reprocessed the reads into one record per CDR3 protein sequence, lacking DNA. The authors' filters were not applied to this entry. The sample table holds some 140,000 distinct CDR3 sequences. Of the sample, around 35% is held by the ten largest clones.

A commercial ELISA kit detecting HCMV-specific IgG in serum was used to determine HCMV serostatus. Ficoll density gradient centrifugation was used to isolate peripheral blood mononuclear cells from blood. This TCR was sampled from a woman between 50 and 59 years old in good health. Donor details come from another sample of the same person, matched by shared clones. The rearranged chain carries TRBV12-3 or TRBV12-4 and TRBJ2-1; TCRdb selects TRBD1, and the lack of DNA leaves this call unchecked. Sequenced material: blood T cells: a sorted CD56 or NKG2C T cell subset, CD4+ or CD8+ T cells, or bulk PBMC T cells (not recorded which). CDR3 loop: CASTTRSGINEQFF.